One and the same sample provided the 7 T cell receptor beta chains below, sequenced in a study of shared clonotypes between healthy human individuals. The data were produced by immunoSEQ multiplex PCR, yet TCRdb's version contains in-frame clones alone and is incomplete. The table includes over 400,000 clones, over 70% detected once. Sample: PBMCs. The receptors originated from a middle-aged woman in good health. Some clones in this sample may be carry-over from other donors' samples.

This chain joins TRBV4-1 and TRBJ2-1; 8 nucleotides agree with TRBD2. The CDR3 runs 16 residues. V trimming: 4 bases; J trimming: 6 bases; junction bases outside the gene matches: 11. CDR1 MGHRA and CDR2 YSYEKL come from the germline V gene. CDR3 DNA: TGCGCCAGCAGCCGCGGATGGGGGACTAGAATCAATGAGCAGTTCTTC. Translated, it gives CASSRGWGTRINEQFF.

With respect to this clone: A far larger clone is only one base removed, so a read error is likely. The chain links TRBV11-3 to TRBJ2-3; no clear D. Germline lookup yields CDR1 SGHNT and CDR2 YENEEA. Deletions cut 2 bases from V and 4 bases from J, with 4 bases between. The CDR3 length is 12 residues. The DNA for the CDR3 is TGTGCCAGCAGCTTAACCCCAGATACGCAGTATTTT. This sequence encodes CASSLTPDTQYF.

The chain combines TRBV28 with TRBJ1-3; a possible D gene is TRBD1 (6 bases). The germline V gene encodes CDR1 MDHEN and CDR2 SYDVKM. V lost 7 bases and J lost 4, with 11 bases in between. The CDR3 sequence is 13 residues long. In DNA, the CDR3 is TGTGCCAGCACCAGTGGACAGGGAAACACCATATATTTT. Amino acid sequence: CASTSGQGNTIYF.

As regards this clone: One base separates it from a far larger clone, so it is likely a read error. Here the CDR3 reads CATSSNRGGLDMQYF. For the CDR3, the DNA is TGTGCCACCAGCTCCAACAGGGGCGGTCTGGATATGCAGTATTTT. The V call is TRBV15, the J call TRBJ2-3, with 7 positions matching TRBD1. Germline loops: CDR1 LNHNV, CDR2 YYDKDF (reference sequence). The CDR3 is 15 amino acids.

This chain connects TRBV7-9 to TRBJ2-3, with D maybe TRBD2 (6 bases). CDR3 length: 15 amino acids. The V gene's germline CDR1 is SEHNR and CDR2 FQNEAQ (reference sequence). The ends were cut back, 1 base at V and 3 bases at J, with 11 bases in the middle. CDR3 residues: CASSLDSSATDTQYF. CDR3 nucleotide sequence: TGTGCCAGCAGCTTAGATTCTAGCGCGACAGATACGCAGTATTTT. The entire variable domain, with the rest obtained from reference TRBV7-9 and TRBJ2-3, is as follows: DTGVSQNPRHKITKRGQNVTFRCDPISEHNRLYWYRQTLGQGPEFLTYFQNEAQLEKSRLLSDRFSAERPKGSFSTLEIQRTEQGDSAMYLCASSLDSSATDTQYFGPGTRLTVL.

The genes are TRBV5-4 and TRBJ2-2, with D uncertain. Trimming shortened V by 4 bases and J by 1 base, and 11 bases separated the two germline ends. The CDR3 totals 15 residues. The germline V gene has CDR1 SGHNT and CDR2 YYREEE (reference sequence). The CDR3 region is CASSKKQRNTGELFF. The CDR3 region has the DNA TGTGCCAGCAGCAAAAAACAGAGGAACACCGGGGAGCTGTTTTTT.

There are a few counts of this clone. The V gene is TRBV27, the J gene TRBJ2-7; TRBD1 agrees at 7 bases. CDR1 MNHEY and CDR2 SMNVEV come from the germline V gene (reference sequence). This CDR3 contains 13 residues. The V gene end was trimmed by 8 bases and the J gene end by 7 bases; junction bases not matched to a gene: 11. The chain's CDR3 is CASRFTGTVEQYF. The CDR3 nucleotides are TGTGCCAGCCGATTCACCGGGACAGTTGAGCAGTACTTC.